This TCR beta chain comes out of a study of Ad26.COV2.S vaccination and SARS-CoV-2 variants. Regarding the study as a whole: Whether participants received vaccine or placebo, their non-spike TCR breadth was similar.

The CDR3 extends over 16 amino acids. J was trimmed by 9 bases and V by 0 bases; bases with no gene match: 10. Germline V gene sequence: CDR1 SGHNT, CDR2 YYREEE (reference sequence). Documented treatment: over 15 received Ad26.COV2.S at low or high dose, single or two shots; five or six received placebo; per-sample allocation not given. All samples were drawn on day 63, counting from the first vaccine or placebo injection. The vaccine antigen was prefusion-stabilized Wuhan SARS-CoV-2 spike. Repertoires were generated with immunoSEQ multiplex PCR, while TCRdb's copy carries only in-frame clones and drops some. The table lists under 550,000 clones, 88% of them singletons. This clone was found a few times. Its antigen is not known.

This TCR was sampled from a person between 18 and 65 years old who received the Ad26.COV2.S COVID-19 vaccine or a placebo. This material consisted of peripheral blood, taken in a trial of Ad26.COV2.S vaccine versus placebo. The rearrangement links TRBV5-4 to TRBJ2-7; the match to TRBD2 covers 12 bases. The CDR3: CASSLAWTSGAPRQYF. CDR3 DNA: TGTGCCAGCAGCTTGGCCTGGACTAGCGGGGCTCCGCGGCAGTACTTC. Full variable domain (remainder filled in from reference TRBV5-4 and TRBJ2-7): ETGVTQSPTHLIKTRGQQVTLRCSSQSGHNTVSWYQQALGQGPQFIFQYYREEENGRGNFPPRFSGLQFPNYSSELNVNALELDDSALYLCASSLAWTSGAPRQYFGPGTRLTVT.